This TCR beta chain originates from a study of neoadjuvant anti-PD-1 for oral cavity cancer. Produced via immunoSEQ multiplex PCR; TCRdb's table is partial and in-frame only. The profile shows over 6,500 clones, roughly four fifths of them singletons. Germline loops: CDR1 GTSNPN, CDR2 SVGIG (reference sequence). Losses at the gene ends were 4 bases for V and 5 bases for J; bases not matched to a gene: 8. CDR3 length: 14 amino acids. The sequencing used PBMCs, collected before nivolumab (anti-PD-1) treatment. The rearrangement links TRBV30 to TRBJ1-1; 9 bases are a match to TRBD1. This TCR derives from a person aged 35-79 years with oral cavity squamous cell carcinoma. DNA for the CDR3: TGTGCCTGGACCGCGGGGACAGGGAGGACTGAAGCTTTCTTT. It translates to CAWTAGTGRTEAFF.